What follows are 13 T cell receptor beta chains derived from one specimen sequenced in a study of CD8+CD57+ T cells in acquired aplastic anemia. The study profiled TCR beta VDJ and CDR3 using genomic DNA as template. TCRdb independently ran MiXCR on the reads; one entry per CDR3 protein. The repertoire holds a few hundred thousand distinct CDR3 sequences, with roughly 61% as singletons. Before being chosen for sequencing, patients had shown CD8+CD57+ cell expansion by flow cytometry. The material sequenced was sorted CD4+, CD8+, or CD8+CD57+ T cells (not recorded which) from PBMCs. Receptor source: a human donor with aplastic anemia.

As concerns this clonotype: Compared with germline, one end of the junction differs, possibly owing to a read error. The rearrangement links TRBV7-2 to TRBJ1-3; the D is unclear. The CDR3 runs 17 residues. Per germline, CDR1 SGHTA and CDR2 FQGNSA. The CDR3 DNA reads as TGTGCCTGCAGCCTCTGGTCCGGAGTTGACTCTGGAAACACCATATATTTT. Translating gives CACSLWSGVDSGNTIYF.

V gene TRBV7-2 combines with J gene TRBJ1-4, with D perhaps matching TRBD1 (6 bases). Germline assignment: CDR1 SGHTA and CDR2 FQGNSA. V was pared by 4 bases and J by 7 bases, with 16 bases between. This CDR3 region has 15 residues. CDR3 coding DNA: TGTGCCAGCAGCTGGACACCACTGGGGGCTGAAAAACTGTTTTTT. Its translation is CASSWTPLGAEKLFF.

V is TRBV15 and J is TRBJ2-3; TRBD2 matches at 12 bases. The trim removed 1 base at V and 2 bases at J, leaving 4 bases unmatched. The length of the CDR3 is 17 residues. The germline CDR1 and CDR2 sequences are LNHNV and YYDKDF (reference sequence). CDR3 nucleotides: TGTGCCACCAGCAGAGGACTAGCGGGAGTGGTCACAGATACGCAGTATTTT. Translating it yields CATSRGLAGVVTDTQYF. Full variable domain (remainder filled in from reference TRBV15 and TRBJ2-3): DAMVIQNPRYQVTQFGKPVTLSCSQTLNHNVMYWYQQKSSQAPKLLFHYYDKDFNNEADTPDNFQSRRPNTSFCFLDIRSPGLGDTAMYLCATSRGLAGVVTDTQYFGPGTRLTVL.

This clonotype was observed many times. The chain carries TRBV5-1 and TRBJ2-2, with a tentative D call TRBD1 (6 bases). Trimming pared 4 bases from V and 0 bases from J, leaving 13 bases between. The germline gives CDR1 SGHRS, CDR2 YFSETQ. There are 16 residues in the CDR3. The CDR3 spells CASSLGTLANTGELFF. The CDR3 DNA sequence: TGCGCCAGCAGCCTAGGGACACTCGCGAACACCGGGGAGCTGTTTTTT.

The chain employs TRBV5-1 and TRBJ2-7; no clear D gene. Trimming left V 0 bases short and J 5 bases short, with 9 bases between. Germline V gene lookup returns CDR1 SGHRS and CDR2 YFSETQ. This CDR3 has 13 amino acids. The CDR3 loop reads CASSLGRKDEQYF. For the CDR3, the DNA is TGCGCCAGCAGCTTGGGCAGAAAGGACGAGCAGTACTTC.

This clonotype has a count of ten or more. This chain links TRBV20-1 with TRBJ2-3, with TRBD2 matching over 9 bases. Germline CDR1 is DFQATT and CDR2 is SNEGSKA (reference sequence). The CDR3 contains 12 residues. CDR3: CSLSGGTDTQYF. The DNA for the CDR3 is TGCTCCCTCAGCGGGGGGACAGATACGCAGTATTTT.

This rearrangement joins TRBV14 to TRBJ1-2; no clear D. V lost 0 bases and J 4 bases, leaving 3 bases between the germline ends. Germline V lookup: CDR1 SGHDN, CDR2 FVKESK. The CDR3 is 12 amino acids. Here the CDR3 reads CASSQDIYGYTF. CDR3 bases: TGTGCCAGCAGCCAAGATATCTATGGCTACACCTTC. The full variable domain, in which reference TRBV14 and TRBJ1-2 provide the parts outside the CDR3, is EAGVTQFPSHSVIEKGQTVTLRCDPISGHDNLYWYRRVMGKEIKFLLHFVKESKQDESGMPNNRFLAERTGGTYSTLKVQPAELEDSGVYFCASSQDIYGYTFGSGTRLTVV.

This chain joins TRBV24-1 and TRBJ2-3; 11 bases are a match to TRBD2. This CDR3 is 18 amino acids long. Germline V gives CDR1 KGHDR, CDR2 SFDVKD. V was clipped by 5 bases and J by 6 bases; unmatched bases: 15. The CDR3 spells CATSGPAGTSGPWDTQYF. DNA of the CDR3: TGTGCCACCAGTGGCCCGGCCGGGACTAGCGGACCCTGGGATACGCAGTATTTT.

CDR3 in amino acids: CASSEGTSSTNEKLFF. Written as DNA, the CDR3 is TGTGCCAGCAGCGAGGGGACATCGTCGACTAATGAAAAACTGTTTTTT. The J gene is TRBJ1-4, the V gene TRBV9; D is perhaps TRBD1 (6 bases). This CDR3 contains 16 residues. Per germline, CDR1 SGDLS and CDR2 YYNGEE. V lost 3 bases to trimming and J lost 2 bases, with 14 bases between them.

Comment on this clonotype: The junction departs from germline at one end; a sequencing error may be responsible. This chain connects TRBV9 to TRBJ2-1; D is perhaps TRBD1 or TRBD2 (5 bases each). Germline CDR1 reads SGDLS; CDR2 reads YYNGEE. This CDR3 has 15 residues. CDR3 amino acids: CASSVATGPYNERFF. The CDR3 DNA reads as TGTGCCAGCAGCGTAGCGACGGGGCCCTACAATGAGCGGTTCTTC.

The CDR3 nucleotides read TGTGCCAGTAGTATGGTGGCAGTTGGCAATGAGCAGTTCTTC. Protein sequence: CASSMVAVGNEQFF. The chain uses TRBV19 and TRBJ2-1; no clear D gene. The CDR3 has 14 amino acids. Germline CDR1 and CDR2: LNHDA and SQIVND (reference sequence). V lost 3 bases and J lost 6, with 12 bases in between.

The chain recombines TRBV7-9 with TRBJ1-2; maybe TRBD1 (6 bases). Trimming pared 5 bases from V and 0 bases from J, leaving 10 bases between. The CDR3 runs 14 residues. The germline CDR1 and CDR2 sequences are SEHNR and FQNEAQ (reference sequence). DNA for the CDR3: TGTGCCAGCAGCCGTGACAGGACTAACTATGGCTACACCTTC. It is translated as CASSRDRTNYGYTF.

Turning to this clonotype: Mismatch with germline at one junction end may stem from a read error. This chain joins TRBV10-1 and TRBJ1-2; tentatively, D is TRBD1 (5 bases). This CDR3 has 14 residues. The germline CDR1 and CDR2 sequences are WNHNN and SYGVQD (reference sequence). The CDR3: CASSEIGTAIGYTF. The CDR3 bases are TGTGCCAGCAGTGAAATTGGGACCGCTATCGGCTACACCTTC.